Following are 18 T cell receptor beta chains from one sample sequenced in a study of T cells in localized non-small cell lung cancer. Produced via immunoSEQ multiplex PCR; TCRdb's table is partial and in-frame only. The sample carries about 3,200 clones, around 24% recorded once. The material was lung tumor tissue, obtained before any cancer treatment. These receptors all stem from a man aged 35 to 70 with stage I lung adenocarcinoma.

The sample holds a few counts of this clone. The gene calls are TRBV11-3 and TRBJ2-5, with D maybe TRBD2 (6 bases). The germline gives CDR1 SGHNT, CDR2 YENEEA. The V end was cut by 8 bases, the J end by 1 base, with 17 bases between. The CDR3 is 15 residues long. The CDR3 region has the DNA TGTGCCAGCCTTCAGAATGGGCGGGGCCAAGAGACCCAGTACTTC. Protein: CASLQNGRGQETQYF.

By frequency in the sample, this clone is medium-sized. J is TRBJ1-3 and V is TRBV6-8, with 7 bases matching TRBD1. The germline CDR1 and CDR2 sequences are MNHGY and SAAAGT. The CDR3 is made up of 16 amino acids. V trimming: 5 bases; J trimming: 0 bases; junction bases outside the gene matches: 7. Here the CDR3 DNA reads TGTGCCAGCAGTGGGGGACAGAGCTACTCTGGAAACACCATATATTTT. Protein product: CASSGGQSYSGNTIYF.

By proportion, this clone is medium-sized (0.01 to 0.1%). This chain joins TRBV11-3 and TRBJ2-2; D remains ambiguous. V was cut by 5 bases and J by 4 bases, with 14 bases left in between. Germline CDR1 reads SGHNT; CDR2 reads YENEEA. This CDR3 contains 15 residues. The CDR3 region has the DNA TGTGCCAGCAGCCTGACGGACCGAGGCACCGGGGAGCTGTTTTTT. It specifies CASSLTDRGTGELFF.

In this sample, this clone turned up a few times. The chain joins TRBV9 to TRBJ2-2; 9 positions agree with TRBD1. V shed 7 bases, J shed 5 bases, and the junction held 9 bases outside the gene matches. The CDR3 contains 15 residues. Germline assignment: CDR1 SGDLS and CDR2 YYNGEE. The CDR3 DNA follows: TGTGCCAGCGACCTACAGGGGGCAGGTACCGGGGAGCTGTTTTTT. Translated, it gives CASDLQGAGTGELFF.

This clone was seen more than once but under ten times. This chain connects TRBV18 to TRBJ2-3; 7 bases map to TRBD1. The CDR3 has 15 residues. V lost 5 bases and J lost 0; bases outside the gene matches: 5. From germline, CDR1 is KGHSH and CDR2 LQKENI. The chain's CDR3 is CASSTRQGSTDTQYF. CDR3 DNA: TGTGCCAGCTCAACGCGACAGGGAAGCACAGATACGCAGTATTTT.

The rearrangement uses TRBV6-8 and TRBJ2-5; TRBD2 is a possible D gene (6 bases). Germline assignment: CDR1 MNHGY and CDR2 SAAAGT. Trimming cost V 2 bases and J 5 bases, with 18 bases left between them. The CDR3 totals 16 residues. The CDR3 loop is CASSYRPPGAGETQYF. CDR3 sequence (DNA): TGTGCCAGCAGTTACCGTCCCCCCGGGGCGGGGGAGACCCAGTACTTC.

Within the sample, this clone is medium-sized. The CDR3, as DNA: TGTGCCAGCAGCGTAGGCCAAGGCAGACTCGCTTGGGAGCAGTACTTC. It is translated as CASSVGQGRLAWEQYF. V and J are TRBV9 and TRBJ2-7; unclear D gene. Germline CDR1 is SGDLS and CDR2 is YYNGEE. Trimming shortened V by 0 bases and J by 7 bases, and 20 bases separated the two germline ends. This CDR3 has 16 amino acids. The full variable domain, completed using reference TRBV9 and TRBJ2-7, is DSGVTQTPKHLITATGQRVTLRCSPRSGDLSVYWYQQSLDQGLQFLIQYYNGEERAKGNILERFSAQQFPDLHSELNLSSLELGDSALYFCASSVGQGRLAWEQYFGPGTRLTVT.

This clone was detected only a few times. The V gene is TRBV6-8, the J gene TRBJ2-7, with 10 bases aligning to TRBD1. The ends lost 10 bases at V and 0 bases at J; junction bases unmatched: 9. This CDR3 region has 15 residues. Germline loops: CDR1 MNHGY, CDR2 SAAAGT. For the CDR3, the DNA is TGTGCCATCAGGGGGGGACAGGGGCGCTCCTACGAGCAGTACTTC. This codes for CAIRGGQGRSYEQYF.

The chain employs TRBV30 and TRBJ1-6, with D perhaps matching TRBD1 (5 bases). V was cut by 0 bases and J by 9 bases, with 12 bases left in between. This CDR3 is 14 amino acids long. Germline V gene sequence: CDR1 GTSNPN, CDR2 SVGIG (reference sequence). CDR3 amino acids: CAWSVGTQSSPLHF. For the CDR3, the DNA is TGTGCCTGGAGTGTGGGGACTCAGAGTTCACCCCTCCACTTT.

This clone was counted between two and nine times. The chain links TRBV19 to TRBJ2-5; the D is unclear. The CDR3 has 13 residues. From germline, CDR1 is LNHDA and CDR2 SQIVND (reference sequence). V shed 3 bases and J shed 3 bases, with 8 bases lying between them. CDR3 in amino acids: CASSIHGEETQYF. CDR3 nucleotides: TGTGCCAGTAGTATTCATGGAGAAGAGACCCAGTACTTC.

This clone was picked up one time. This chain links TRBV10-2 with TRBJ2-1; D not certain. Germline-derived CDR1 and CDR2 are WSHSY and SAAADI. The CDR3 is 12 amino acids. Trimming shortened V by 3 bases and J by 7 bases, and 7 bases separated the two germline ends. The CDR3 coding sequence is TGCGCCAGCAGTGACGCTAGGAATGAGCAGTTCTTC. Translating it yields CASSDARNEQFF.

The rearrangement joins TRBV9 to TRBJ2-2, with 10 positions matching TRBD2. Germline-derived CDR1 and CDR2 are SGDLS and YYNGEE. V lost 7 bases, J lost 4 bases, and 4 bases stayed unmatched. This CDR3 spans 14 amino acids. CDR3 sequence (DNA): TGTGCCAGCGTACGACTAGCGGGCACCGGGGAGCTGTTTTTT. This sequence encodes CASVRLAGTGELFF.

This clone was found a few times. The chain carries TRBV11-3 and TRBJ2-1; 7 bases agree with TRBD2. Germline CDR1 reads SGHNT; CDR2 reads YENEEA. The CDR3 length is 14 residues. Trimming removed 4 bases from V and 14 bases from J; junction bases left unmatched: 14. For the CDR3, the DNA is TGTGCCAGCAGCTCCCCTCCAGCGGGGCCCCTGGAGTTCTTC. It codes for CASSSPPAGPLEFF. Combining the CDR3 with reference TRBV11-3 and TRBJ2-1 gives the whole variable domain EAGVVQSPRYKIIEKKQPVAFWCNPISGHNTLYWYLQNLGQGPELLIRYENEEAVDDSQLPKDRFSAERLKGVDSTLKIQPAELGDSAVYLCASSSPPAGPLEFFGPGTRLTVL.

In this sample, this clone turned up a few times. In nucleotides, the CDR3 is TGTGCCAGCAGCTCCTGGGGAGGAACTAATGAAAAACTGTTTTTT. Translation gives CASSSWGGTNEKLFF. The chain employs TRBV11-3 and TRBJ1-4; D gene ambiguous. Trimming left V 4 bases short and J 1 base short, with 10 bases between. In germline, CDR1 is SGHNT, CDR2 YENEEA. This CDR3 comprises 15 residues.

This chain uses TRBV29-1 with TRBJ2-7; D gene unclear. CDR3 size: 12 residues. Trimming cost V 1 base and J 6 bases, with 10 bases left between them. Germline V gene data show CDR1 as SQVTM and CDR2 as ANQGSEA. CDR3 region: CSVEGRPGEQYF. CDR3 nucleotides: TGCAGCGTTGAAGGAAGACCCGGCGAGCAGTACTTC.

This chain links TRBV4-1 with TRBJ2-2, with 10 positions matching TRBD1. Germline V lookup: CDR1 MGHRA, CDR2 YSYEKL. There are 17 residues in the CDR3. V lost 2 bases to trimming and J lost 4 bases; unmatched junction nucleotides: 7. CDR3 nucleotides: TGCGCCAGCAGCCAATCGGGACAGGGGCTTTCCACCGGGGAGCTGTTTTTT. Its protein is CASSQSGQGLSTGELFF.

This clone has only a few counts. CDR3 sequence reads: CASSMDREGQPQHF. CDR3 DNA: TGTGCCAGTAGTATGGACCGGGAGGGACAGCCCCAGCATTTT. This chain uses TRBV19 with TRBJ1-5; D is uncertain. V dropped 3 bases and J dropped 7 bases, with 13 bases sitting between them. The CDR3 is 14 amino acids. Per the germline V gene, CDR1 is LNHDA and CDR2 is SQIVND (reference sequence). Combining the CDR3 with reference TRBV19 and TRBJ1-5 gives the whole variable domain DGGITQSPKYLFRKEGQNVTLSCEQNLNHDAMYWYRQDPGQGLRLIYYSQIVNDFQKGDIAEGYSVSREKKESFPLTVTSAQKNPTAFYLCASSMDREGQPQHFGDGTRLSIL.

This clone was counted once. The chain couples TRBV29-1 to TRBJ2-1; 8 bases line up with TRBD2. V dropped 7 bases and J dropped 2; count of bases not matched to a gene: 10. The CDR3 is 15 residues long. Germline CDR1 is SQVTM and CDR2 is ANQGSEA. The CDR3 sequence is CSGRGGFRAYNEQFF. The CDR3 coding sequence is TGCAGCGGTCGGGGGGGATTCCGGGCCTACAATGAGCAGTTCTTC.